Below are 28 T cell receptor beta chains sequenced from a single sample in a study of blood T cell repertoires in COVID-19. The data were produced by immunoSEQ multiplex PCR, yet TCRdb's version contains in-frame clones alone and is incomplete. The sample yields 150,000 to 200,000 clones, 90% seen once. Sequencing was performed on peripheral blood. These receptors all come from a man in his 60s with active or convalescent COVID-19.

This clone was detected once. CDR3: CASSLPRDQSYEQYF. The CDR3 nucleotides are TGTGCCAGCAGCTTGCCCCGGGATCAGTCCTACGAGCAGTACTTC. This chain links TRBV5-5 with TRBJ2-7; D might be TRBD2 (5 bases). Germline V gives CDR1 SGHKS, CDR2 YYEKEE (reference sequence). V was shortened by 1 base and J by 1 base, with 12 bases between the two germline ends. The CDR3 extends over 15 amino acids.

The chain links TRBV15 to TRBJ2-7; 8 bases are shared with TRBD2. The CDR3 has 14 amino acids. Germline loops: CDR1 LNHNV, CDR2 YYDKDF (reference sequence). V gave up 4 bases and J gave up 6 bases; unmatched junction bases: 8. CDR3 sequence: CATSNSGSIREQYF. CDR3 DNA: TGTGCCACCAGCAACAGCGGGAGCATACGCGAGCAGTACTTC.

As to this clone: Sequence at one end of the junction differs from germline and may be a read error. The chain uses TRBV18 and TRBJ1-1; the D is unclear. The CDR3 spans 13 residues. Germline values: CDR1 KGHSH, CDR2 LQKENI. The CDR3 sequence: CASSPRRETGAFF. The DNA for the CDR3 is TGTGCCAGCTCACCACGGAGGGAAACTGGAGCTTTCTTT.

CDR3 in DNA: TGTGCCAGCAGCCAAGAGTGGGACAGGGGCGAGAACACCATATATTTT. Its protein product is CASSQEWDRGENTIYF. The chain recombines TRBV3-1 (or the pseudogene TRBV3-2) with TRBJ1-3; 10 bases fit TRBD1. V dropped 0 bases and J dropped 7; count of bases not matched to a gene: 6. The germline V gene encodes CDR1 LGHDT and CDR2 YNNKEL (reference sequence). The CDR3 runs to 16 residues.

This chain links TRBV12-3 or TRBV12-4 with TRBJ1-6; TRBD1 might be the D (6 bases). Trimming took 5 bases from V and 10 from J, leaving 9 bases between them. This CDR3 is 12 amino acids long. The CDR3 sequence is CASSLGQSPLHF. The CDR3 bases are TGTGCCAGCAGTCTAGGACAGTCACCCCTCCACTTT.

V and J are TRBV5-1 and TRBJ2-2; 7 nucleotides line up with TRBD1. With V trimmed by 4 bases and J by 5 bases, 2 bases remained unmatched. This CDR3 is built from 13 residues. Germline CDR1 is SGHRS and CDR2 is YFSETQ. CDR3 sequence reads: CASSPGGTGELFF. CDR3 nucleotide sequence: TGCGCCAGCAGCCCAGGGGGAACCGGGGAGCTGTTTTTT.

The rearrangement links TRBV12-5 to TRBJ1-4; D might be TRBD1 (5 bases). This CDR3 has 17 amino acids. The V and J ends lost 0 bases and 12 bases respectively, with 23 bases between them. Germline values: CDR1 LGHNT, CDR2 FRNRAP. CDR3 nucleotide sequence: TGTGCTAGTGGTTTGGTGCCGCGAGTCAGGGTAGGAGGGGAACTGTTTTTT. Its protein is CASGLVPRVRVGGELFF. Based on the CDR3 plus reference TRBV12-5 and TRBJ1-4, the full variable domain is DARVTQTPRHKVTEMGQEVTMRCQPILGHNTVFWYRQTMMQGLELLAYFRNRAPLDDSGMPKDRFSAEMPDATLATLKIQPSEPRDSAVYFCASGLVPRVRVGGELFFGSGTQLSVL.

The V and J genes are TRBV7-9 and TRBJ1-6; tentative D call: TRBD1 (5 bases). V was clipped by 1 base and J by 10 bases, with 14 bases between them. CDR1 is SEHNR, CDR2 FQNEAQ, per germline (reference sequence). The CDR3 loop spans 15 amino acids. The CDR3 DNA is TGTGCCAGCAGCTTAGGCCAGGGTGTAGCCTCACCCCTCCACTTT. This sequence encodes CASSLGQGVASPLHF. Looking up the rest from reference TRBV7-9 and TRBJ1-6 gives the full variable domain: DTGVSQNPRHKITKRGQNVTFRCDPISEHNRLYWYRQTLGQGPEFLTYFQNEAQLEKSRLLSDRFSAERPKGSFSTLEIQRTEQGDSAMYLCASSLGQGVASPLHFGNGTRLTVT.

The chain's CDR3 is CASSLNSGAAETQYF. CDR3 DNA sequence: TGTGCCAGCAGCCTGAATAGCGGTGCGGCAGAGACCCAGTACTTC. The chain has TRBV3-1 (or the pseudogene TRBV3-2) and TRBJ2-5; a weak D match, TRBD2 (6 bases). CDR3 length equals 15 residues. Trimming left V 4 bases short and J 4 bases short, with 16 bases between. The germline V gene has CDR1 LGHDT and CDR2 YNNKEL (reference sequence).

The chain has TRBV28 and TRBJ1-4; 8 nucleotides line up with TRBD1. After removal of 6 bases from V and 2 bases from J, the junction contained 5 bases not matched to a gene. In germline, CDR1 is MDHEN, CDR2 SYDVKM. The CDR3 totals 15 residues. The CDR3 protein is CASRTRTGTNEKLFF. The CDR3 nucleotides are TGTGCCAGCAGAACCCGGACAGGGACTAATGAAAAACTGTTTTTT.

The chain has TRBV12-3 or TRBV12-4 and TRBJ2-3; the D is unclear. The CDR3 has 11 amino acids. With 6 bases removed from V and 5 bases from J, the gap between germline ends came to 6 bases. CDR3 in amino acids: CASRIRDTQYF. CDR3 coding DNA: TGTGCCAGCAGAATCCGAGATACGCAGTATTTT.

The chain joins TRBV27 to TRBJ1-1; 8 nucleotides line up with TRBD1. CDR1 is MNHEY and CDR2 is SMNVEV in the germline V gene (reference sequence). The V and J ends lost 5 bases and 3 bases, in that order; junction bases with no gene match: 2. The CDR3 spans 13 residues. The CDR3 DNA reads TGTGCCAGCAGTAAGGGACAGGACACTGAAGCTTTCTTT. Amino acids: CASSKGQDTEAFF.

This clone was picked up one time. The rearrangement joins TRBV11-3 to TRBJ2-5; TRBD2 matches 10 bases. V dropped 5 bases and J dropped 1; count of bases not matched to a gene: 7. Germline V gene data show CDR1 as SGHNT and CDR2 as YENEEA. The CDR3 is 16 residues long. CDR3 region: CASSPGLANGQETQYF. The CDR3, as DNA: TGTGCCAGCAGCCCGGGACTAGCGAATGGCCAAGAGACCCAGTACTTC.

The CDR3 DNA sequence: TGTGCCAGCAGCGCAGAGGGACAGGGCTTTGGAAACACCATATATTTT. The encoded protein is CASSAEGQGFGNTIYF. The J gene is TRBJ1-3, the V gene TRBV5-4; 9 bases match TRBD1. The length of the CDR3 is 16 residues. CDR1 and CDR2 (germline): SGHNT, YYREEE (reference sequence). V shed 4 bases and J 3 bases; nucleotides not matched to a gene: 8.

The chain couples TRBV5-1 to TRBJ2-2; D gene uncertain. The V gene's germline CDR1 is SGHRS and CDR2 YFSETQ. The CDR3 loop spans 15 amino acids. Trimming stripped 4 bases from V and 2 bases from J, with 12 bases between. CDR3 region: CASSLGIRNTGELFF. The CDR3, as DNA: TGCGCCAGCAGCCTGGGAATTAGAAACACCGGGGAGCTGTTTTTT.

V usage is TRBV19 and J usage is TRBJ2-7; 7 bases agree with TRBD1. Trimming cost V 5 bases and J 4 bases; bases outside gene matches: 11. The germline V gene has CDR1 LNHDA and CDR2 SQIVND (reference sequence). This CDR3 comprises 15 residues. The CDR3: CASSRTRQGPYEQYF. Written as DNA, the CDR3 is TGTGCCAGTAGTCGAACCAGACAGGGACCTTACGAGCAGTACTTC.

The V gene is TRBV11-2, the J gene TRBJ2-1, with a possible D match to TRBD2 (6 bases). The CDR3 is 15 residues long. CDR1 is SGHAT and CDR2 is FQNNGV in the germline V gene. V was cut by 2 bases and J by 5 bases, with 13 bases left in between. The CDR3 here is CASSLSGERDNEQFF. The CDR3 DNA is TGTGCCAGCAGCTTATCGGGAGAGAGGGACAATGAGCAGTTCTTC.

The genes are TRBV5-1 and TRBJ2-7; TRBD2 matches 8 bases. Per germline, CDR1 SGHRS and CDR2 YFSETQ. With 0 bases clipped from V and 4 bases from J, the junction kept 6 bases outside the gene matches. The CDR3 has 15 residues. This CDR3 is CASSLALSGVYEQYF. The CDR3 DNA reads as TGCGCCAGCAGCTTGGCCCTTAGCGGGGTTTACGAGCAGTACTTC.

The chain employs TRBV10-3 and TRBJ2-5; D is unclear. Germline CDR1 and CDR2: ENHRY and SYGVKD. The ends were cut back, 0 bases at V and 8 bases at J, with 13 bases in the middle. The CDR3 is made up of 14 amino acids. The CDR3 sequence: CAISESQAPPTQYF. The CDR3 nucleotides read TGTGCCATCAGTGAGTCTCAGGCCCCCCCCACCCAGTACTTC.

This rearrangement joins TRBV28 to TRBJ1-5, with 9 bases that match TRBD1. Per the germline V gene, CDR1 is MDHEN and CDR2 is SYDVKM. V was clipped by 3 bases and J by 4 bases; unmatched bases: 7. CDR3 size: 16 residues. This CDR3 reads CASSFPRTGVNQPQHF. The CDR3 nucleotides are TGTGCCAGCAGTTTTCCGCGGACAGGGGTAAATCAGCCCCAGCATTTT.

This sequence joins TRBV15 and TRBJ2-3; 9 positions agree with TRBD1. V was pared by 4 bases and J by 4 bases, with 6 bases of the junction left unmatched. Germline V lookup: CDR1 LNHNV, CDR2 YYDKDF (reference sequence). The CDR3 is made up of 15 amino acids. The CDR3 here is CATSTTGGSSDTQYF. The CDR3 coding sequence is TGTGCCACCAGCACTACAGGGGGCAGTTCAGATACGCAGTATTTT.

The genes are TRBV15 and TRBJ2-1, with TRBD2 matching over 11 bases. The CDR3 loop spans 15 amino acids. Germline V gives CDR1 LNHNV, CDR2 YYDKDF (reference sequence). V shed 4 bases and J 7 bases; nucleotides not matched to a gene: 6. CDR3 nucleotides: TGTGCCACCAGCACGGGACTAGCGGAGAGGAATGAGCAGTTCTTC. It yields the protein CATSTGLAERNEQFF.

The rearrangement links TRBV7-9 to TRBJ2-1; D call uncertain. Germline CDR1 and CDR2: SEHNR and FQNEAQ (reference sequence). V lost 5 bases, J lost 4 bases, and 18 bases lay in between. The CDR3 length is 16 residues. The CDR3, as DNA: TGTGCCAGCAGCCCGACGAGAAGCGCGTTATACAATGAGCAGTTCTTC. This sequence encodes CASSPTRSALYNEQFF.

This rearrangement joins TRBV19 to TRBJ2-5, with TRBD1 identical over 7 bases. Per germline, CDR1 LNHDA and CDR2 SQIVND (reference sequence). CDR3 size: 16 residues. V trimming: 1 base; J trimming: 2 bases; junction bases outside the gene matches: 7. The CDR3 sequence is CASSIGTGMGQETQYF. The DNA for the CDR3 is TGTGCCAGTAGTATAGGGACAGGCATGGGGCAAGAGACCCAGTACTTC.

The chain recombines TRBV6-5 with TRBJ2-1; possible D gene TRBD2, 6 bases. This CDR3 has 14 residues. Looked up from germline, CDR1 is MNHEY and CDR2 is SVGAGI. V lost 6 bases and J lost 0, with 9 bases in between. The CDR3 nucleotides are TGTGCCAGCAGAACGGACTACTCCTACAATGAGCAGTTCTTC. It specifies CASRTDYSYNEQFF.

The J gene is TRBJ1-2, the V gene TRBV10-2; D not resolved. V was clipped by 2 bases and J by 8 bases, with 9 bases between them. Germline values: CDR1 WSHSY, CDR2 SAAADI. The CDR3 extends over 12 amino acids. CDR3 bases: TGCGCCAGCAGTGAGGAATCAGCGGGCTACACCTTC. Amino acids: CASSEESAGYTF.

This sequence joins TRBV7-2 and TRBJ1-1, with D hard to call. The germline gives CDR1 SGHTA, CDR2 FQGNSA. This CDR3 region has 15 residues. V dropped 2 bases and J dropped 0 bases, with 10 bases sitting between them. In DNA, the CDR3 is TGTGCCAGCAGCTTATATCCAGATATGAACACTGAAGCTTTCTTT. It translates to CASSLYPDMNTEAFF. The full variable domain, in which reference TRBV7-2 and TRBJ1-1 provide the parts outside the CDR3, is GAGVSQSPSNKVTEKGKDVELRCDPISGHTALYWYRQSLGQGLEFLIYFQGNSAPDKSGLPSDRFSAERTGGSVSTLTIQRTQQEDSAVYLCASSLYPDMNTEAFFGQGTRLTVV.

The rearrangement joins TRBV3-1 (or the pseudogene TRBV3-2) to TRBJ1-2; D ambiguous. V was shortened by 0 bases and J by 8 bases, with 4 bases between the two germline ends. Germline V CDR1 and CDR2: LGHDT, YNNKEL (reference sequence). This CDR3 comprises 11 residues. CDR3 DNA: TGTGCCAGCAGCCAAGACTTCGGCTACACCTTC. Its protein product is CASSQDFGYTF.